This T cell receptor beta chain was identified during a study of Tregs in tolerant kidney transplant recipients. For this clone: Its antigen is not known.

Unstimulated Tregs (CD4+CD25+CD127-) and CD4+CD25- non-Tregs were sorted from PBMCs. Germline V gene data show CDR1 as MNHNY and CDR2 as SVGAGI (reference sequence). Germline trimming cut 6 bases from V and 5 bases from J; bases unmatched to any gene: 1. CDR3 size: 13 residues. Profiled with immunoSEQ multiplex PCR; TCRdb holds only in-frame clones, not every one. The data show about 100,000 clones, 90% seen once. Points from the study as a whole: This study did not directly address biological reproducibility. Activated donor B cell expansion appeared to reveal the most relevant donor-specific TCRbeta repertoire.

The chain uses TRBV6-6 and TRBJ2-1; TRBD2 matches at 10 bases. The source was CD4+ T cells from blood, collected before the transplant. The clonotype originates from a human donor who received a combined kidney and bone marrow transplant. The CDR3 protein is CASRGTSDNEQFF. The CDR3 DNA reads TGTGCCAGCAGGGGGACTAGCGACAATGAGCAGTTCTTC.